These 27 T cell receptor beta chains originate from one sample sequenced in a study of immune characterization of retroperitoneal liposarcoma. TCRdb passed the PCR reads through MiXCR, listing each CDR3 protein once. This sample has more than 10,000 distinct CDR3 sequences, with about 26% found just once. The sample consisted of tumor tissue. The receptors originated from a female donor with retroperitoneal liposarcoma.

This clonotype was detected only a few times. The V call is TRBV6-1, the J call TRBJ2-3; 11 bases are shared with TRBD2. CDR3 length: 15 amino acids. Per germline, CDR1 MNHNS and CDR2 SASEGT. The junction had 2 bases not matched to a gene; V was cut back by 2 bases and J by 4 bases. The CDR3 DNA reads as TGTGCCAGCAGTGAATTAGCGGGGGGGCCAGATACGCAGTATTTT. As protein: CASSELAGGPDTQYF.

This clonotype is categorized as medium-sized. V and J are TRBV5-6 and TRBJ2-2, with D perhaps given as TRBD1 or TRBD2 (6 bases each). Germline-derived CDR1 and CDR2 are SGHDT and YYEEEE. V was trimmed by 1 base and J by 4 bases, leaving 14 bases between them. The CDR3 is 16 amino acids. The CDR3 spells CASSLRGVDSTGELFF. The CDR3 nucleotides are TGTGCCAGCAGCTTGAGGGGGGTCGATTCCACCGGGGAGCTGTTTTTT.

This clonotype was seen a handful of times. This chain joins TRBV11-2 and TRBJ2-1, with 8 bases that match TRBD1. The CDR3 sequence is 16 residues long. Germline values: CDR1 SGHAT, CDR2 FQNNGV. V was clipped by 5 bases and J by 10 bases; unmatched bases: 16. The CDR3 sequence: CASSPLSTGAAYEQFF. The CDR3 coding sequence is TGTGCCAGCAGCCCGTTATCGACAGGGGCCGCCTACGAGCAGTTCTTC.

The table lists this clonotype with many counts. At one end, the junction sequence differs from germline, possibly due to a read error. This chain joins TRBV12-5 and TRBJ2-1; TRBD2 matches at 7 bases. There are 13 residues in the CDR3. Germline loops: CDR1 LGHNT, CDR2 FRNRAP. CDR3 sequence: CASGSSGGGHLTF. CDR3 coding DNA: TGTGCTAGTGGTTCCTCCGGGGGAGGGCACCTTACCTTC.

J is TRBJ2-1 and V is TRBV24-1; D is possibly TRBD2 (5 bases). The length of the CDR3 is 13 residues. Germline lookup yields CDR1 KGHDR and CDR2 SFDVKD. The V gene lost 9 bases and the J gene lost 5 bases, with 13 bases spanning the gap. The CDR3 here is CATRGPLDNEQFF. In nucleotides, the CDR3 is TGTGCCACCCGGGGTCCCTTAGACAATGAGCAGTTCTTC.

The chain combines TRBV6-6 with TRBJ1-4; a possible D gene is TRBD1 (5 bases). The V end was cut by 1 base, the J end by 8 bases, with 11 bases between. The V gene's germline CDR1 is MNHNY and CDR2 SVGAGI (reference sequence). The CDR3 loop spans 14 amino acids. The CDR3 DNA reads TGTGCCAGCAGTTACTGGGGGGGGGAGGAAAAACTGTTTTTT. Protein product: CASSYWGGEEKLFF.

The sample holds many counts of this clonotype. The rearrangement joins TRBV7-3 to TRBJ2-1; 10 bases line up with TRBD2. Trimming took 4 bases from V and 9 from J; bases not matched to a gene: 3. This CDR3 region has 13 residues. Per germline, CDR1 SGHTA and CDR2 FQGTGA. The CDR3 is CASSSRTSGEQFF. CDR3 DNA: TGTGCCAGCAGCTCTCGGACTAGCGGTGAGCAGTTCTTC.

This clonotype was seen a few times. The CDR3 here is CASSFWGEPYYNEQYF. CDR3 nucleotides: TGTGCCAGCAGTTTTTGGGGGGAGCCGTACTACAATGAGCAGTACTTC. The V and J genes are TRBV12-3 or TRBV12-4 and TRBJ2-3; D perhaps matches TRBD2 (6 bases). The DNA matches TRBJ2-7 better at its end, which makes the J call doubtful. The CDR3 consists of 16 residues.

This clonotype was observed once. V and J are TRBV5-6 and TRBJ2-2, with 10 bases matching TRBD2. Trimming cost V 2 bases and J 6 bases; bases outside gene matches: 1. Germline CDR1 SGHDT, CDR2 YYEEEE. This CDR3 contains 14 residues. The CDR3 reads CASSFGTSAGELFF. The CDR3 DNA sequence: TGTGCCAGCAGCTTCGGGACTAGCGCCGGGGAGCTGTTTTTT.

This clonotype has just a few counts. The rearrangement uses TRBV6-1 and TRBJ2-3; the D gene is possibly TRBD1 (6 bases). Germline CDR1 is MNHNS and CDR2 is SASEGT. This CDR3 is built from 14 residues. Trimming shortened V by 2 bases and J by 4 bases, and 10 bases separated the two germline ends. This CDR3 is CASSESAGADTQYF. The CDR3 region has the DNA TGTGCCAGCAGTGAATCTGCAGGGGCAGATACGCAGTATTTT.

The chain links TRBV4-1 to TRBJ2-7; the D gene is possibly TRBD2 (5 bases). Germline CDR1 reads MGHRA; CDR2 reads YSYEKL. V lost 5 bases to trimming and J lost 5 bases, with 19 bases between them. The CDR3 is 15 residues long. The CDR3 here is CASSLAKEAGNEQYF. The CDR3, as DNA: TGCGCCAGCAGCTTAGCAAAGGAGGCTGGCAACGAGCAGTACTTC.

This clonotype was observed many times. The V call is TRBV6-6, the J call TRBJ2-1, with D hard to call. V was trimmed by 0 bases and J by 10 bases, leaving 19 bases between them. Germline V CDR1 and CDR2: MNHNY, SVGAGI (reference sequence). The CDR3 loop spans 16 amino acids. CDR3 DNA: TGTGCCAGCAGTTACTCAGTGGTTATTAGCTCCTACGAGCAGTTCTTC. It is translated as CASSYSVVISSYEQFF.

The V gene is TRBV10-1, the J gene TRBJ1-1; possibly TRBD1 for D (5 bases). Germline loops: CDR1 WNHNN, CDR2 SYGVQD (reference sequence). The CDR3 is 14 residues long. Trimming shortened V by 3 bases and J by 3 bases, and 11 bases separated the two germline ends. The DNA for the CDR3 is TGCGCCAGCAGTGACCCAGGGTTGGACACTGAAGCTTTCTTT. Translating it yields CASSDPGLDTEAFF.

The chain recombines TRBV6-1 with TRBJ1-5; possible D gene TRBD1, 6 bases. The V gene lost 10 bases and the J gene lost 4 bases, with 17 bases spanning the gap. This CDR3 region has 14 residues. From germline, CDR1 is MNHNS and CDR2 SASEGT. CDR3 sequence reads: CATRRDNTNQPQHF. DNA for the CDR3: TGTGCCACCCGTCGGGACAACACTAATCAGCCCCAGCATTTT.

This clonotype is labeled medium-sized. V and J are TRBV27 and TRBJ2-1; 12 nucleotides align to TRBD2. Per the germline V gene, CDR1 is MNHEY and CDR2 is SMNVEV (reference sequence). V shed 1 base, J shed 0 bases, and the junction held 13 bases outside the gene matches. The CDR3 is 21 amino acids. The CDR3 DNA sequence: TGTGCCAGCAGTTTATGGTCTAGCGGGAGGGCTCGTGTAAGCTCCTACAATGAGCAGTTCTTC. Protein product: CASSLWSSGRARVSSYNEQFF.

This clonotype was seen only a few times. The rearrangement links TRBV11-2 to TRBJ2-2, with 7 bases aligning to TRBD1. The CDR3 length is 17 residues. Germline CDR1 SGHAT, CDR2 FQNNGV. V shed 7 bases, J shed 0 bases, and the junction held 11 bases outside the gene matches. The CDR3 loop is CASKHRGQPSNTGELFF. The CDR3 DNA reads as TGTGCCAGCAAACACAGGGGACAACCTTCGAACACCGGGGAGCTGTTTTTT.

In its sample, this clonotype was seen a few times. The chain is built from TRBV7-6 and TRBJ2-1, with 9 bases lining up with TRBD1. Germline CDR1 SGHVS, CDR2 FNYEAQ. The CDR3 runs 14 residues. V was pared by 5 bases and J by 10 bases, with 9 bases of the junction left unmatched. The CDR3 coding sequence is TGTGCCAGCAGCACACCCGGGACAGGGAAAGAGCAGTTCTTC. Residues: CASSTPGTGKEQFF. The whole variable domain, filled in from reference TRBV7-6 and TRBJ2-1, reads GAGVSQSPRYKVTKRGQDVALRCDPISGHVSLYWYRQALGQGPEFLTYFNYEAQQDKSGLPNDRFSAERPEGSISTLTIQRTEQRDSAMYRCASSTPGTGKEQFFGPGTRLTVL.

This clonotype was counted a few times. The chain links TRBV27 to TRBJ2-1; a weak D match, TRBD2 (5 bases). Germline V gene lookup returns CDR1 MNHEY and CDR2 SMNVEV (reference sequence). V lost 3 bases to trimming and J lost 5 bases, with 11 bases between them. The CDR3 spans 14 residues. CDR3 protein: CASSFLGENNEQFF. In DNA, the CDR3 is TGTGCCAGCAGTTTTTTGGGAGAGAACAATGAGCAGTTCTTC.

The CDR3 DNA is TGTGCCAGCAGTCTAGGCGGCACCGGGGAGCTGTTTTTT. Translated, it gives CASSLGGTGELFF. This chain joins TRBV27 and TRBJ2-2; D is undetermined. Germline V gene sequence: CDR1 MNHEY, CDR2 SMNVEV (reference sequence). The ends were cut back, 5 bases at V and 4 bases at J, with 8 bases in the middle. This CDR3 contains 13 residues.

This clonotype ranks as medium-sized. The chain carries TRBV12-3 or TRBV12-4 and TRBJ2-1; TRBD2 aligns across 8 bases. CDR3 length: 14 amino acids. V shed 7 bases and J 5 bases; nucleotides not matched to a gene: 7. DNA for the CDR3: TGTGCCAGCACGGTAGCGGGGAGTAACAATGAGCAGTTCTTC. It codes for CASTVAGSNNEQFF.

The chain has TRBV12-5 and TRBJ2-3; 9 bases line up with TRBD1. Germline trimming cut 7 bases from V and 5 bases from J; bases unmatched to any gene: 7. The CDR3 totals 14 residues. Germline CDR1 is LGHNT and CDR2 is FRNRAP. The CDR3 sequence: CASAQGQGQDTQYF. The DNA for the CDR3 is TGTGCTAGTGCCCAGGGACAGGGACAAGATACGCAGTATTTT.

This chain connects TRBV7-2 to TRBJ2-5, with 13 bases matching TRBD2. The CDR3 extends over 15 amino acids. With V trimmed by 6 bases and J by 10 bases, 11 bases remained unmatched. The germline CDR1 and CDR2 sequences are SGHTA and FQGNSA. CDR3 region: CASRRLAGGQGVQYF. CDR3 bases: TGTGCCAGCAGACGACTAGCGGGAGGACAGGGGGTCCAGTACTTC.

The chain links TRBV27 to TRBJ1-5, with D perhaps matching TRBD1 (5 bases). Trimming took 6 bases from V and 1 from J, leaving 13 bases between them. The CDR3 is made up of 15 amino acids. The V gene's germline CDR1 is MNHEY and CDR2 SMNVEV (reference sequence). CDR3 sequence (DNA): TGTGCCAGCAGACCCCAGGGATGGAGCAATCAGCCCCAGCATTTT. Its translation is CASRPQGWSNQPQHF.

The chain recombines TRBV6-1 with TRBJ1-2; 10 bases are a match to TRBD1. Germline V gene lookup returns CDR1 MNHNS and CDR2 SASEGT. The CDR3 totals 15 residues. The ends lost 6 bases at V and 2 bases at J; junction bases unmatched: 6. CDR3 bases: TGTGCCAGCAGCCGACAGGGGGCCGCCAACTATGGCTACACCTTC. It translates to CASSRQGAANYGYTF.

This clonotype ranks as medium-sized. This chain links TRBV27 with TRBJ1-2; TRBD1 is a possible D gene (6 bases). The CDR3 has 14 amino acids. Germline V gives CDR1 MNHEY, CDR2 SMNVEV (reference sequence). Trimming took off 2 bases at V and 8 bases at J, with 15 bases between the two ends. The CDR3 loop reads CASSLLTGKTGYTF. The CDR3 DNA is TGTGCCAGCAGTTTACTAACAGGGAAAACCGGCTACACCTTC.

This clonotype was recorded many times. For the CDR3, the DNA is TGTGCCAGCACCTCCTCCTCTCAAGAGACCCAGTACTTC. It encodes CASTSSSQETQYF. The chain recombines TRBV12-3 or TRBV12-4 with TRBJ2-5; D unclear. Trimming shortened V by 7 bases and J by 2 bases, and 11 bases separated the two germline ends. The CDR3 has 13 residues.

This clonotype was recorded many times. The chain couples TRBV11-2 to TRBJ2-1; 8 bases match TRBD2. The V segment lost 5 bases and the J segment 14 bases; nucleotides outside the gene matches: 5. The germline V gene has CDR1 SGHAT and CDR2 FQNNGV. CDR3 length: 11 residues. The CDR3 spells CASSNSGTEFF. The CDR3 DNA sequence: TGTGCCAGCAGCAATAGCGGGACGGAGTTCTTC.